The rows below give T cell receptor beta chains drawn from one sample of a study of beta chain features in type 1 diabetes. Profiled with immunoSEQ multiplex PCR; TCRdb holds only in-frame clones, not every one. The data contain 150,000 to 200,000 clones, approximately 7.8% of them singletons. Sequencing used central memory CD4+ T cells from blood. Every receptor here comes from a middle-aged woman with type 1 diabetes. Both conserved end residues are part of each CDR3. D genes are given only for firm matches. Clone size is shown for a subset of rows, as once, few, many or a class of expanded clone.

CDR3 protein	CDR3 DNA	J gene	D gene	clone size	V gene
CASSQSSGTQYF	TGCGCCAGCAGCCAGAGCAGCGGTACCCAGTACTTC	TRBJ2-5	NA	NA	TRBV5-1
CASSPTGQVNEQFF	TGTGCCAGCAGCCCCACCGGACAGGTCAATGAGCAGTTCTTC	TRBJ2-1	TRBD1	NA	TRBV11-2
CASSLQGAGASTDTQYF	TGTGCCAGCAGTTTACAGGGGGCGGGAGCTAGCACAGATACGCAGTATTTT	TRBJ2-3	NA	NA	TRBV27
CASSPQGARDGELFF	TGTGCCAGCAGTCCTCAGGGGGCTCGGGACGGGGAGCTGTTTTTT	TRBJ2-2	TRBD1	NA	TRBV6-1
CASSEARENNSPLHF	TGTGCCAGCAGTGAAGCACGGGAGAATAATTCACCCCTCCACTTT	TRBJ1-6	NA	few	TRBV2
CASSIGTPGANVLTF	TGTGCCAGCAGCATTGGGACACCGGGGGCCAACGTCCTGACTTTC	TRBJ2-6	NA	few	TRBV11-2
CASSVTLHQGLGNTGELFF	TGTGCCAGCAGCGTTACCCTACACCAGGGGCTAGGGAACACCGGGGAGCTGTTTTTT	TRBJ2-2	NA	NA	TRBV9
CASNGQGSSPLHF	TGTGCCAGCAACGGGCAGGGGAGTTCACCCCTCCACTTT	TRBJ1-6	NA	few	TRBV9
CASSPGTLGLYNEQFF	TGTGCCAGCAGCCCGGGGACTCTTGGACTTTACAATGAGCAGTTCTTC	TRBJ2-1	NA	NA	TRBV7-7
CASRPDLYNEQFF	TGTGCCAGTAGACCAGACTTATACAATGAGCAGTTCTTC	TRBJ2-1	NA	NA	TRBV19
CASSSTSLTMNTEAFF	TGTGCCAGCAGTTCGACATCCCTCACCATGAACACTGAAGCTTTCTTT	TRBJ1-1	NA	NA	TRBV6-6
CASSDRGNTEAFF	TGTGCCAGCAGTGACAGGGGCAACACTGAAGCTTTCTTT	TRBJ1-1	NA	few	TRBV6-1
CASSPLAGSDTQYF	TGTGCCAGCAGCCCTCTAGCGGGGAGCGATACGCAGTATTTT	TRBJ2-3	TRBD2	NA	TRBV7-2
CASSFGPNYGYTF	TGTGCCAGCAGTTTCGGTCCGAACTATGGCTACACCTTC	TRBJ1-2	NA	NA	TRBV27
CASSYGLAGGADTQYF	TGTGCCAGCAGTTACGGACTAGCGGGGGGGGCAGATACGCAGTATTTT	TRBJ2-3	TRBD2	NA	TRBV6-5
CASSTGGRGNQPQHF	TGTGCCAGTAGTACCGGGGGACGAGGGAATCAGCCCCAGCATTTT	TRBJ1-5	NA	few	TRBV19
CASSVVGGETQYF	TGTGCCAGCAGCGTAGTAGGGGGAGAGACCCAGTACTTC	TRBJ2-5	NA	NA	TRBV9